One and the same sample provided the 4 T cell receptor beta chains below, sequenced in a study of tumor-infiltrating lymphocytes in primary liver carcinoma. Making TCR beta cDNA involved around 510 ng total RNA and a constant-region primer. Three rounds of nested multiplex PCR with slightly modified ARM-PCR produced TCR beta libraries. In the first two PCR rounds, TRBV1-TRBV30 forward primers were paired with a C-beta reverse primer, and each round lasted approximately 9 cycles. TCRdb reprocessed the multiplex PCR reads with MiXCR, giving one entry per CDR3 protein. The data contain 300,000 to 350,000 distinct CDR3 sequences, nearly 60% of them seen just once; the ten biggest clones take up about 18%. Extraction also yielded germline DNA, while blood RNA was obtained from unsorted whole blood. Sample: peripheral blood. These receptors all come from a woman in her twenties or thirties with primary liver carcinoma and hepatitis B virus infection.

J is TRBJ1-1 and V is TRBV6-2 or TRBV6-3; the D is unclear. With 4 bases removed from V and 6 bases from J, the gap between germline ends came to 15 bases. In germline, CDR1 is MNHEY, CDR2 SVGEGT. The CDR3 consists of 14 residues. In DNA form, the CDR3 reads TGTGCCAGCAGTTCGCAAGGGCGAGGCTCTGAAGCTTTCTTT. Translating it yields CASSSQGRGSEAFF.

V and J are TRBV6-6 and TRBJ1-5; 8 bases align to TRBD1. Germline values: CDR1 MNHNY, CDR2 SVGAGI (reference sequence). CDR3 size: 13 residues. CDR3 residues: CDTLDRGNQPQHF. CDR3 bases: TGTGACACCTTGGACAGGGGCAATCAGCCCCAGCATTTT.

The chain joins TRBV6-2 or TRBV6-3 to TRBJ2-1, with a possible D match to TRBD1 (5 bases). This CDR3 comprises 14 residues. V lost 5 bases and J 7 bases, leaving 15 bases between the germline ends. Germline loops: CDR1 MNHEY, CDR2 SVGEGT. Written as DNA, the CDR3 is TGTGCCAGCAGTACGACGACAGCTATGAATGAGCAGTTCTTC. Its translation is CASSTTTAMNEQFF.

In the case of this clonotype: One end of the junction does not line up with germline, which may come from a read error. The gene calls are TRBV6-9 and TRBJ2-4, with D perhaps TRBD1 (5 bases). Germline lookup yields CDR1 MNHGY and CDR2 SVAAGI. The CDR3 loop spans 18 amino acids. CDR3 sequence reads: CASSPPRGWGLAKNTQYF. The CDR3 DNA reads as TGTGCCAGCAGTCCCCCTAGGGGTTGGGGTTTGGCCAAAAACACTCAGTACTTC.